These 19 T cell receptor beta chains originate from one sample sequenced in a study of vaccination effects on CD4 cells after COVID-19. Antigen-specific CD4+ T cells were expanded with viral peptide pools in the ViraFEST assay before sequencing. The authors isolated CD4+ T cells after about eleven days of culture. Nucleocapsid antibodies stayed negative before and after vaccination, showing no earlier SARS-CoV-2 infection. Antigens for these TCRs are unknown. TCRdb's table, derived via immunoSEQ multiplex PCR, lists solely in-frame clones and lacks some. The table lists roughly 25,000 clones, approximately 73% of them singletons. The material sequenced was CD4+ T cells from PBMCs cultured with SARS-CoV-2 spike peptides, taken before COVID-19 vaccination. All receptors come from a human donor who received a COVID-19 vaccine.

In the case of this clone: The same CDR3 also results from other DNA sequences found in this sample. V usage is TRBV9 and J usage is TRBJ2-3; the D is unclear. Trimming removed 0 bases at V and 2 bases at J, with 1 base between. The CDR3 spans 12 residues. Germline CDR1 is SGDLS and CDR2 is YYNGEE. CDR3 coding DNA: TGTGCCAGCAGCGTAGTCACAGATACGCAGTATTTT. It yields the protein CASSVVTDTQYF.

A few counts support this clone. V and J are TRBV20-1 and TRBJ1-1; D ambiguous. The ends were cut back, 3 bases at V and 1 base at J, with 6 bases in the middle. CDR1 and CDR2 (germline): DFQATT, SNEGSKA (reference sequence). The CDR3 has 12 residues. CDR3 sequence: CSASQPNTEAFF. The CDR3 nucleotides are TGCAGTGCTAGTCAACCGAACACTGAAGCTTTCTTT.

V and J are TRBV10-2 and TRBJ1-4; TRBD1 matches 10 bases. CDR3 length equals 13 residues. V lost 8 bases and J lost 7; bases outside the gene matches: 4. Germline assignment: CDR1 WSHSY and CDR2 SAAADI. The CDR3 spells CASAGQGSEKLFF. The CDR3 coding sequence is TGCGCCAGCGCGGGACAGGGGAGTGAAAAACTGTTTTTT.

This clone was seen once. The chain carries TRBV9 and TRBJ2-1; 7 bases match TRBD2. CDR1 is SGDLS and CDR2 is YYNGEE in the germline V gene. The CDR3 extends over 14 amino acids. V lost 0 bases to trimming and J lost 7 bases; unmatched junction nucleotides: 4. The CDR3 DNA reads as TGTGCCAGCAGCGTAGCAACGGGGGGTAATGAGCAGTTCTTC. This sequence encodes CASSVATGGNEQFF.

Here the CDR3 reads CATEDREGPEAFF. The CDR3, as DNA: TGTGCCACCGAGGACAGGGAGGGGCCTGAAGCTTTCTTT. The V call is TRBV10-3, the J call TRBJ1-1; TRBD1 matches at 8 bases. Germline lookup yields CDR1 ENHRY and CDR2 SYGVKD. The J segment lost 6 bases and the V segment lost 10 bases, leaving 10 bases of the junction unmatched. The CDR3 is 13 residues long.

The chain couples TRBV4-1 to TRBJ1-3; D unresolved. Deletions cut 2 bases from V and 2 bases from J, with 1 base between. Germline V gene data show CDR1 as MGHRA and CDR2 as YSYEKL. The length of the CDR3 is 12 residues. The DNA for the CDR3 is TGCGCCAGCAGCCAACCTGGAAACACCATATATTTT. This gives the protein CASSQPGNTIYF.

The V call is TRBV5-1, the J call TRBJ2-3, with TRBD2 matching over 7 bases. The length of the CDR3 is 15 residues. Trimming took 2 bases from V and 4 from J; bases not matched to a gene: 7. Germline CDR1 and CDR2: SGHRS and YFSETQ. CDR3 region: CASSLQAGNADTQYF. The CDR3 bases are TGCGCCAGCAGCTTACAAGCGGGGAATGCAGATACGCAGTATTTT.

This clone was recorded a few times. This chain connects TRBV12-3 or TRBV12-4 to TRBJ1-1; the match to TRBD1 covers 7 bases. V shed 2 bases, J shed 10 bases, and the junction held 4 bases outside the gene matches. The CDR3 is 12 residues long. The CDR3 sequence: CASSLTTGLAFF. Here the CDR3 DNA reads TGTGCCAGCAGTTTAACGACAGGGTTAGCTTTCTTT.

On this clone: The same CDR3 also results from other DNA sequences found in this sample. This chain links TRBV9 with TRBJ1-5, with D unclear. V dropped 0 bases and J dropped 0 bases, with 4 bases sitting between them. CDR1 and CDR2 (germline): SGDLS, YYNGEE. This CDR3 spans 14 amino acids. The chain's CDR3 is CASSVGYSNQPQHF. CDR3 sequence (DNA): TGTGCCAGCAGCGTAGGGTATAGCAATCAGCCCCAGCATTTT.

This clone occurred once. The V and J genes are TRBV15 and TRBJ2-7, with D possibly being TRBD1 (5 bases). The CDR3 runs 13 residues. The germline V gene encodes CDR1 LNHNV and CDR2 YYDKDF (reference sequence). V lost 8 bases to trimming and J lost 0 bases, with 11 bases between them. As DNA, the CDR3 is TGTGCCACCTCAGCAACAGGCTCCTACGAGCAGTACTTC. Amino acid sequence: CATSATGSYEQYF.

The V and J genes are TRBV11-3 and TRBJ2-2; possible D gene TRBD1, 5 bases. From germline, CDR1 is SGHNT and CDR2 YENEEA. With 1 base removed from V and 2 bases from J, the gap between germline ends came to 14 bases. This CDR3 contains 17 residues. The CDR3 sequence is CASSLVRVTANTGELFF. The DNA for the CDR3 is TGTGCCAGCAGCTTAGTCCGCGTGACAGCTAACACCGGGGAGCTGTTTTTT.

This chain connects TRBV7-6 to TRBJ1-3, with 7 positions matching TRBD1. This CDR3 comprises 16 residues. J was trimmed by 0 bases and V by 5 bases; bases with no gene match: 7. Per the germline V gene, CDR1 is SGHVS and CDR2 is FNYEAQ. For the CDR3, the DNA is TGTGCCAGCAGCCCCGTAAACAGGGGCTCTGGAAACACCATATATTTT. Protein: CASSPVNRGSGNTIYF.

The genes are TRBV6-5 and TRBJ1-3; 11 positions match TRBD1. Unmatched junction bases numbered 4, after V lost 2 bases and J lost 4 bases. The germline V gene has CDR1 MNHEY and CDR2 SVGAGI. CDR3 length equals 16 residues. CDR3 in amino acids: CASSYGQGAWGNTIYF. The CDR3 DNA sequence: TGTGCCAGCAGTTACGGACAGGGGGCGTGGGGAAACACCATATATTTT.

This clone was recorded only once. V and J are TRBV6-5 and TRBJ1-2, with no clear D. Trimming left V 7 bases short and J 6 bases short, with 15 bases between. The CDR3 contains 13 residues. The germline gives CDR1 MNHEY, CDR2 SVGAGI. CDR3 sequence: CASTKGIFDGYTF. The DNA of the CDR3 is TGTGCCAGCACTAAGGGAATTTTCGATGGCTACACCTTC.

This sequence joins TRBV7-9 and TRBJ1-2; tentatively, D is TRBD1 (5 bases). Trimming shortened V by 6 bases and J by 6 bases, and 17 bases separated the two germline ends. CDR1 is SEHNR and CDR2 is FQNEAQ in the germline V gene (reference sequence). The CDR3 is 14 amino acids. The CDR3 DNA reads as TGTGCCAGCAGGCCAACGGGGGGGTCAGATGGCTACACCTTC. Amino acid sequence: CASRPTGGSDGYTF.

The DNA of the CDR3 is TGTGCCAGCAGCCCTCGGGACGTAATGAACACTGAAGCTTTCTTT. Its protein product is CASSPRDVMNTEAFF. The genes are TRBV7-8 and TRBJ1-1; TRBD1 is a possible D gene (5 bases). The CDR3 is made up of 15 amino acids. From germline, CDR1 is SGHVS and CDR2 FQNEAQ. Trimming cost V 5 bases and J 0 bases, with 13 bases left between them.

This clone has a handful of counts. CDR3 protein: CASSELGQGVNTEAFF. CDR3 coding DNA: TGTGCCAGTAGTGAACTGGGACAGGGGGTCAACACTGAAGCTTTCTTT. This chain uses TRBV19 with TRBJ1-1; TRBD1 matches at 11 bases. The CDR3 spans 16 residues. After removal of 5 bases from V and 2 bases from J, the junction contained 7 bases not matched to a gene. Germline assignment: CDR1 LNHDA and CDR2 SQIVND (reference sequence).

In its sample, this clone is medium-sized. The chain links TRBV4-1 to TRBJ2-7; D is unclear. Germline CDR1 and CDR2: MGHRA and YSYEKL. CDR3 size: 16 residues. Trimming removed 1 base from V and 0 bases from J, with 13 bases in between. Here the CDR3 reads CASSQGTLSYSYEQYF. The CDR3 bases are TGCGCCAGCAGCCAAGGTACGCTCAGCTACTCCTACGAGCAGTACTTC.

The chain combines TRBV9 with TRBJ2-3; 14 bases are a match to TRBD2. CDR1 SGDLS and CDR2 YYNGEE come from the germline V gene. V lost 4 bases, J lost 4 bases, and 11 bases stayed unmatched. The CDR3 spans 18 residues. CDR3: CASSTPGTSGGRADTQYF. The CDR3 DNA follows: TGTGCCAGCAGCACTCCCGGGACTAGCGGGGGCAGAGCAGATACGCAGTATTTT.